The TCR beta chain described here comes from a study of T cell changes during pregnancy in multiple sclerosis. Clones were sequenced by immunoSEQ multiplex PCR, and TCRdb holds only the in-frame ones, with some missing. The repertoire holds some 64,000 clones, with 91% as singletons. The CDR3 has 14 residues. CDR1 is SGHDT and CDR2 is YYEEEE in the germline V gene. The V gene lost 6 bases and the J gene lost 2 bases, with 14 bases spanning the gap. The source of this sequence is a female donor with multiple sclerosis, enrolled in a pregnancy study. The sequencing here drew on peripheral blood, taken in the first trimester of pregnancy. This chain links TRBV5-6 with TRBJ1-1; D perhaps matches TRBD1 (6 bases). CDR3 residues: CASNFVTGNTEAFF. The DNA of the CDR3 is TGTGCCAGCAACTTCGTGACAGGAAACACTGAAGCTTTCTTT. Looking up the rest from reference TRBV5-6 and TRBJ1-1 gives the full variable domain: DAGVTQSPTHLIKTRGQQVTLRCSPKSGHDTVSWYQQALGQGPQFIFQYYEEEERQRGNFPDRFSGHQFPNYSSELNVNALLLGDSALYLCASNFVTGNTEAFFGQGTRLTVV.